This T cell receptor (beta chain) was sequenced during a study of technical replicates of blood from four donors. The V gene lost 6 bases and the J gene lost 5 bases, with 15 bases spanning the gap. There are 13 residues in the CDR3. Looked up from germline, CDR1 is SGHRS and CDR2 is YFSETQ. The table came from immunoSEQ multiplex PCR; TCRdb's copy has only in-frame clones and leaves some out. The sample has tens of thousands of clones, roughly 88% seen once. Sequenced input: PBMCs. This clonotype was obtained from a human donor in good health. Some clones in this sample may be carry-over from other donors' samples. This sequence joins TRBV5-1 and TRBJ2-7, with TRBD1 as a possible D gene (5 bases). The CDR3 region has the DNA TGCGCCAGCAAGCGTCAGGGCGGCGACGAGCAGTACTTC. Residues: CASKRQGGDEQYF.